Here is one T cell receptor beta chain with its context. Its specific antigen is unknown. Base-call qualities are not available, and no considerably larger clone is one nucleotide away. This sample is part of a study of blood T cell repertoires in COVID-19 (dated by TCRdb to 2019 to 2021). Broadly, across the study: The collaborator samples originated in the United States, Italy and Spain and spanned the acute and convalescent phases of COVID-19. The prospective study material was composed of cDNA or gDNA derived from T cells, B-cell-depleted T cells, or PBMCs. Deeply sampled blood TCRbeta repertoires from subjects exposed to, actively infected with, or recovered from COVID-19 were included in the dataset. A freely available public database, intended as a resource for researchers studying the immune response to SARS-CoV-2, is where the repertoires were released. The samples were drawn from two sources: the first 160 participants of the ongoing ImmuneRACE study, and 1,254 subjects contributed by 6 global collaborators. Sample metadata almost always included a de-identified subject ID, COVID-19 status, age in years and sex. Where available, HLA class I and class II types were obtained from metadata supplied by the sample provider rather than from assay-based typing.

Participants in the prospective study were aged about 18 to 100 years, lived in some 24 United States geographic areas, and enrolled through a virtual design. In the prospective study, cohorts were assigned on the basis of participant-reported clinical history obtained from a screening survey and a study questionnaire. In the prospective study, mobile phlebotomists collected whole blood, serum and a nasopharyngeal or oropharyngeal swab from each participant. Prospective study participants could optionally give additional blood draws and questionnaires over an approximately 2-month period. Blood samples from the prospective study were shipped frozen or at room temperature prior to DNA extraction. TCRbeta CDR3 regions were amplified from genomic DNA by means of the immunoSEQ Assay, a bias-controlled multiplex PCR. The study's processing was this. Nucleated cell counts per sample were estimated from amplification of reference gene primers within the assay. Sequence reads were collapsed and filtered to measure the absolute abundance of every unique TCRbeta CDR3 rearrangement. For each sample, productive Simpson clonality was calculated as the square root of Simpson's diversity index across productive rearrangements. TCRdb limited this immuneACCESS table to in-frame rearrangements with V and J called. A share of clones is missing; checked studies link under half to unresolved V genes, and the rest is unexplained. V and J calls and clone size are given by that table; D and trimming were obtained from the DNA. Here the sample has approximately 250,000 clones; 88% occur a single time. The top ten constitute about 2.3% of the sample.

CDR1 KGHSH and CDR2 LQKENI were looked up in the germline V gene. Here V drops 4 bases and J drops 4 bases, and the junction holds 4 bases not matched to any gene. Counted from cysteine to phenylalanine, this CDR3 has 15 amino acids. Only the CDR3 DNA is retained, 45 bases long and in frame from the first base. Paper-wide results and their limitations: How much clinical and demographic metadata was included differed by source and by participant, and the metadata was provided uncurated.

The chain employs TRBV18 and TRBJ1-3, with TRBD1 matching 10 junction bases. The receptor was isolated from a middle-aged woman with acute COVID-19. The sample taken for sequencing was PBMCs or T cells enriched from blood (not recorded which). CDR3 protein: CASSLGQGEGNTIYF. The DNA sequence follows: TGTGCCAGCTCACTCGGACAGGGGGAAGGAAACACCATATATTTT.